These 19 T cell receptor beta chains were sequenced from one sample in a study of CD8+ T cells in alopecia areata. In each case, RNA was isolated and then reverse transcribed into cDNA as the sequencing template. Sequenced by immunoSEQ multiplex PCR; TCRdb stores in-frame clones only, minus some. Altogether some 6,500 clones were found in the sample, and no singletons occur. The sorting of pooled cutaneous lymph node cells relied on CD4, CD8alpha, NKG2D, NKG2ACE and other markers. The sample was CD8+ T cells sorted from a lymph node. The receptors were gathered from a C3H/HeJ mouse with alopecia areata. The MHC haplotype recorded for the strain is H2-k.

This clone showed up many times. Germline and genes: mouse. The read ends 4 residues shy of where the CDR3 ends; the end is completed using the germline J gene. The rearrangement joins TRBV13-3 to TRBJ1-1, with D perhaps matching TRBD1 (6 bases). Germline-derived CDR1 and CDR2 are NNHDY and SYVADS. The CDR3 contains 16 residues. The V end was cut by 0 bases, the J end by 3 bases, with 15 bases between. The sequenced part of the CDR3 DNA is TGTGCCAGCAGTGATGTACAGGGTAGGGGAGACACA. Translation gives CASSDVQGRGDT. The CDR3 reads in full as CASSDVQGRGDTEVFF.

This clone was recorded many times. Each gene name is a mouse one. The CDR3 end lies 4 residues beyond the end of the read and is filled in from the germline J gene. The chain couples TRBV13-3 to TRBJ1-1; unclear D gene. The CDR3 loop spans 12 amino acids. Germline V lookup: CDR1 NNHDY, CDR2 SYVADS. The V end was cut by 4 bases, the J end by 0 bases, with 4 bases between. This CDR3 is CASSLSNTEVFF. Partial CDR3 DNA: TGTGCCAGCAGTCTTTCAAACACA.

Notes on this clone: Mouse gene names apply. This chain's CDR3 is CASSIRLGAYNYAEQFF. The covered CDR3 bases are TGTGCCAGCAGTATCCGACTGGGGGCGTATAACTATGCT. The gene calls are TRBV19 and TRBJ2-1; 9 bases are a match to TRBD2. The read stops 4 residues short of the end of the CDR3; the missing end is completed from the germline J gene. The CDR3 extends over 17 amino acids. The V gene's germline CDR1 is FNHDT and CDR2 SITEND (reference sequence). Trimming removed 2 bases from V and 0 bases from J; junction bases left unmatched: 6.

The sample holds many counts of this clone. Germline and genes: mouse. The read ends 4 residues before the CDR3 terminus; that terminus is restored from the germline J gene. The rearrangement joins TRBV5 to TRBJ2-5; 8 nucleotides agree with TRBD2. Per the germline V gene, CDR1 is LGHNA and CDR2 is YNLKQL (reference sequence). This CDR3 has 16 amino acids. The V gene end was trimmed by 0 bases and the J gene end by 3 bases; junction bases not matched to a gene: 5. The sequenced part of the CDR3 DNA is TGTGCCAGCAGCCAAGATTGGTTGGGGGGGCAAGAC. Translating it yields CASSQDWLGGQD. The whole CDR3 sequence reads CASSQDWLGGQDTQYF.

This clone was seen many times. Gene names refer to mouse genes. The read stops 4 residues short of the end of the CDR3; the missing end is completed from the germline J gene. The chain employs TRBV19 and TRBJ2-4, with D unresolved. Germline-derived CDR1 and CDR2 are FNHDT and SITEND (reference sequence). The CDR3 length is 12 residues. The covered CDR3 bases are TGTGCCAGCAGTCCTCACAGAAAC. Translating it yields CASSPHRN. The whole CDR3 sequence is CASSPHRNTLYF.

As to this clone: The genes are named according to mouse. The read is 4 residues too short to cover the CDR3 end, so that end is filled in from the germline J gene. The chain uses TRBV31 and TRBJ2-1, with TRBD2 identical over 7 bases. CDR1 and CDR2 (germline): GKSSPN, SITVG. V lost 4 bases and J lost 1; bases outside the gene matches: 1. The CDR3 loop spans 13 amino acids. The CDR3 region is CAWIGGNYAEQFF. The covered CDR3 bases are TGTGCCTGGATTGGGGGGAACTATGCT.

This clone was recorded at least ten times. Gene and germline names: mouse. The read terminates 3 residues before the CDR3 end, so the remaining end is supplied by the germline J gene. V and J are TRBV1 and TRBJ1-6, with D maybe TRBD1 (6 bases). TRBJ1-6 has ORF status, its function being uncertain. The CDR3 is made up of 19 amino acids. Trimming took 0 bases from V and 0 from J, leaving 15 bases between them. CDR1 and CDR2 (germline): NSQYPW, LRSPGD (reference sequence). The sequenced part of the CDR3 DNA is TGCACCTGCAGTGCAGATCCGAGACAGGAGAATTCCTATAATTCGCCC. Its translation: CTCSADPRQENSYNSP. The entire CDR3 protein reads CTCSADPRQENSYNSPLYF.

This clone was found many times. Gene labels here are mouse ones. Incomplete CDR3 DNA: TGTGCCTGGAGTTCCGGGACTGGGGGGTAT. Translation gives CAWSSGTGGY. The whole CDR3 sequence reads CAWSSGTGGYEQYF. V usage is TRBV31 and J usage is TRBJ2-7, with 12 bases fitting TRBD2. The CDR3 extends 4 residues past the end of the read, so its final part is completed from the germline J gene. The CDR3 has 14 residues. Germline V gene sequence: CDR1 GKSSPN, CDR2 SITVG.

This clone was seen at least ten times. Gene names refer to mouse genes. The observed sequence ends 4 residues before the CDR3 terminus, with the missing tail filled in from the germline J gene. This chain links TRBV1 with TRBJ2-1, with TRBD2 matching over 7 bases. V lost 0 bases to trimming and J lost 3 bases; unmatched junction nucleotides: 2. The CDR3 loop spans 15 amino acids. From germline, CDR1 is NSQYPW and CDR2 LRSPGD (reference sequence). The CDR3 protein is CTCSADLGVYAEQFF. The sequenced part of the CDR3 DNA is TGCACCTGCAGTGCAGATCTGGGGGTCTATGCT.

Ten or more counts support this clone. Each gene name is a mouse one. The read comes to an end 3 residues before the CDR3 does, leaving the germline J gene to fill in the end. The genes are TRBV12-2 and TRBJ1-6; 8 bases fit TRBD1. TRBJ1-6 is marked as an open reading frame, function uncertain. The V gene's germline CDR1 is SGHLS and CDR2 HYDKME. The CDR3 spans 15 residues. Trimming cost V 6 bases and J 2 bases; bases outside gene matches: 5. This CDR3 reads CASPDRGPYNSPLYF. The sequenced part of the CDR3 DNA is TGTGCCAGCCCCGACAGGGGTCCCTATAATTCGCCC.

In this sample, this clone turned up many times. Germline and genes here are mouse. The observed sequence ends 4 residues before the CDR3 terminus, with the missing tail filled in from the germline J gene. V usage is TRBV13-3 and J usage is TRBJ2-5; TRBD2 agrees at 10 bases. V trimming: 2 bases; J trimming: 2 bases; junction bases outside the gene matches: 5. The germline gives CDR1 NNHDY, CDR2 SYVADS. This CDR3 contains 16 residues. The chain's CDR3 is CASSDWGGEGQDTQYF. CDR3 DNA (partial): TGTGCCAGCAGTGACTGGGGGGGCGAGGGCCAAGAC.

The table lists this clone with many counts. Here the gene names and germline are mouse. CDR3 protein: CASGDIRGVYNSPLYF. CDR3 DNA, as far as it was read: TGTGCCAGCGGTGATATCAGGGGGGTTTATAATTCGCCC. This chain uses TRBV13-2 with TRBJ1-6; 7 nucleotides agree with TRBD1. The read terminates 3 residues ahead of where the CDR3 ends, so the germline J gene completes it. TRBJ1-6 is known as an ORF, though its function is uncertain. The junction had 5 bases not matched to a gene; V was cut back by 1 base and J by 4 bases. The CDR3 consists of 16 residues. Per the germline V gene, CDR1 is NNHNN and CDR2 is SYGAGS (reference sequence).

This clone has a count of ten or more. These gene names are mouse names. The read falls 4 residues short of the CDR3 end, and the missing part is taken from the germline J gene. The chain carries TRBV16 and TRBJ1-2; the match to TRBD1 covers 8 bases. The CDR3 runs 14 residues. J gave up 3 bases and V 3 bases, and 3 bases lay outside the gene matches. Germline V gives CDR1 SGHSA, CDR2 FRNQAP. The DNA read from the CDR3 is TGTGCAAGCAGCTTTCAGGGGGCGGACTCC. Translating gives CASSFQGADS. The whole CDR3 sequence is CASSFQGADSDYTF.

On this clone itself: Gene and germline names: mouse. The read stops 4 residues short of the end of the CDR3; the missing end is completed from the germline J gene. V and J are TRBV13-1 and TRBJ2-3; TRBD1 aligns across 9 bases. The germline CDR1 and CDR2 sequences are NSHNY and SYGAGN. CDR3 length equals 16 residues. V was clipped by 0 bases and J by 0 bases; unmatched bases: 2. CDR3 residues: CASSDGGTGSAETLYF. The CDR3 DNA, read in part, is TGTGCCAGCAGTGATGGGGGGACAGGGAGTGCAGAA.

This clone is judged medium-sized. Any gene name here is a mouse gene name. The read comes to an end 4 residues before the CDR3 does, leaving the germline J gene to fill in the end. This rearrangement joins TRBV12-1 to TRBJ2-3; 12 bases align to TRBD1. The germline V gene has CDR1 SGHSN and CDR2 HYEKVE. The CDR3 sequence is 16 residues long. Trimming took 2 bases from V and 3 from J; bases not matched to a gene: 5. The sequenced CDR3 bases are TGTGCCAGCTCTCCGGGACAGGGGGCGCTGGCAGAA. It encodes CASSPGQGALAE. The whole CDR3 region reads CASSPGQGALAETLYF.

This clone showed up many times. These gene names are mouse names. Partial CDR3 DNA: TGTGCTAGCAGTTTCCGACTGGGGGGCCCCGGG. The encoded protein is CASSFRLGGPG. The full CDR3 protein reads CASSFRLGGPGQLYF. The V call is TRBV29, the J call TRBJ2-2, with 10 bases identical to TRBD2. The sequenced fragment ends 4 residues before the CDR3 boundary, so the rest is inferred from the germline J gene. The V and J ends lost 3 bases and 6 bases, in that order; junction bases with no gene match: 4. The CDR3 is 15 residues long. Germline V gene sequence: CDR1 MSHET, CDR2 SYDVDS.

Concerning this clone itself: All gene names here are mouse names. The CDR3 end lies 4 residues beyond the end of the read and is filled in from the germline J gene. The chain recombines TRBV5 with TRBJ2-4; TRBD1 aligns across 12 bases. This CDR3 is built from 16 residues. The germline gives CDR1 LGHNA, CDR2 YNLKQL (reference sequence). The CDR3 is CASSQLGQGAGNTLYF. CDR3 bases read: TGTGCCAGCAGCCAATTGGGACAGGGGGCGGGAAAC.

This clone was counted ten times or more. The listed genes are named as in mouse. The read comes to an end 4 residues before the CDR3 does, leaving the germline J gene to fill in the end. This rearrangement joins TRBV13-1 to TRBJ2-1; 11 bases map to TRBD2. This CDR3 has 14 amino acids. CDR1 is NSHNY and CDR2 is SYGAGN in the germline V gene. The chain's CDR3 is CASTSTGGESEQFF. CDR3 bases read: TGTGCCAGCACCTCGACTGGGGGGGAATCT.

This clone was recorded many times. Germline and genes: mouse. The read stops 4 residues short of the end of the CDR3; the missing end is completed from the germline J gene. This chain links TRBV29 with TRBJ2-5; 7 bases map to TRBD1. The V gene's germline CDR1 is MSHET and CDR2 SYDVDS. CDR3 length equals 13 residues. The CDR3 bases that were read are TGTGCTAGCAGGTCCACAGGGGTAGAC. Protein sequence: CASRSTGVD. The full CDR3 is CASRSTGVDTQYF.